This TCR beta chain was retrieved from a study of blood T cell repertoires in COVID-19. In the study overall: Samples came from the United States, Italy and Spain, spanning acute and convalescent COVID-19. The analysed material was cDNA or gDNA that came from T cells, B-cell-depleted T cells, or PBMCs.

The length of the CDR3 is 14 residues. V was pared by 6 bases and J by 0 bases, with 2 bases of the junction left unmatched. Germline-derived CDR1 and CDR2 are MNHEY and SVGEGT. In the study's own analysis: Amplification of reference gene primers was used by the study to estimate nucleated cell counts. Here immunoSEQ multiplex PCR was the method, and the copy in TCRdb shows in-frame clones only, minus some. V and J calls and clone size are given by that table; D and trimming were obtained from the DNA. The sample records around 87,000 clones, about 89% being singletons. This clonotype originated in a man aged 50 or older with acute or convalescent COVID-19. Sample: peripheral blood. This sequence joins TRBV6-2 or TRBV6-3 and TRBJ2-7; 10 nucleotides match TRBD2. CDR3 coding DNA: TGTGCCAGCAGCCTAGCGGGGGACTCCTACGAGCAGTACGTC. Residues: CASSLAGDSYEQYV.